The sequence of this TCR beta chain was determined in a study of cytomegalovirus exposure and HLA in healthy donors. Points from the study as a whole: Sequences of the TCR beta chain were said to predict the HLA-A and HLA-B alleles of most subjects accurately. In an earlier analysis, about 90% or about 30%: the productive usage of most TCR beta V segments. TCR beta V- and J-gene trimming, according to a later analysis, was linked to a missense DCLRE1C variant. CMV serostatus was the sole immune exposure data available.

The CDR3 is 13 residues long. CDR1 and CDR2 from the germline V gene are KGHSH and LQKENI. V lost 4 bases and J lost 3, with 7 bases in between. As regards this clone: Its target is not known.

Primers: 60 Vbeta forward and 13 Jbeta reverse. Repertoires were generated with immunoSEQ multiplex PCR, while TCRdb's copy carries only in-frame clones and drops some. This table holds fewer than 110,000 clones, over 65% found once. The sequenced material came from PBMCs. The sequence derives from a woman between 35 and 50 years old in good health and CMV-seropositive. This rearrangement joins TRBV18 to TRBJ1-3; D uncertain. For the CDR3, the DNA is TGTGCCAGCTCACTTGATAGTGGAAACACCATATATTTT. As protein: CASSLDSGNTIYF.